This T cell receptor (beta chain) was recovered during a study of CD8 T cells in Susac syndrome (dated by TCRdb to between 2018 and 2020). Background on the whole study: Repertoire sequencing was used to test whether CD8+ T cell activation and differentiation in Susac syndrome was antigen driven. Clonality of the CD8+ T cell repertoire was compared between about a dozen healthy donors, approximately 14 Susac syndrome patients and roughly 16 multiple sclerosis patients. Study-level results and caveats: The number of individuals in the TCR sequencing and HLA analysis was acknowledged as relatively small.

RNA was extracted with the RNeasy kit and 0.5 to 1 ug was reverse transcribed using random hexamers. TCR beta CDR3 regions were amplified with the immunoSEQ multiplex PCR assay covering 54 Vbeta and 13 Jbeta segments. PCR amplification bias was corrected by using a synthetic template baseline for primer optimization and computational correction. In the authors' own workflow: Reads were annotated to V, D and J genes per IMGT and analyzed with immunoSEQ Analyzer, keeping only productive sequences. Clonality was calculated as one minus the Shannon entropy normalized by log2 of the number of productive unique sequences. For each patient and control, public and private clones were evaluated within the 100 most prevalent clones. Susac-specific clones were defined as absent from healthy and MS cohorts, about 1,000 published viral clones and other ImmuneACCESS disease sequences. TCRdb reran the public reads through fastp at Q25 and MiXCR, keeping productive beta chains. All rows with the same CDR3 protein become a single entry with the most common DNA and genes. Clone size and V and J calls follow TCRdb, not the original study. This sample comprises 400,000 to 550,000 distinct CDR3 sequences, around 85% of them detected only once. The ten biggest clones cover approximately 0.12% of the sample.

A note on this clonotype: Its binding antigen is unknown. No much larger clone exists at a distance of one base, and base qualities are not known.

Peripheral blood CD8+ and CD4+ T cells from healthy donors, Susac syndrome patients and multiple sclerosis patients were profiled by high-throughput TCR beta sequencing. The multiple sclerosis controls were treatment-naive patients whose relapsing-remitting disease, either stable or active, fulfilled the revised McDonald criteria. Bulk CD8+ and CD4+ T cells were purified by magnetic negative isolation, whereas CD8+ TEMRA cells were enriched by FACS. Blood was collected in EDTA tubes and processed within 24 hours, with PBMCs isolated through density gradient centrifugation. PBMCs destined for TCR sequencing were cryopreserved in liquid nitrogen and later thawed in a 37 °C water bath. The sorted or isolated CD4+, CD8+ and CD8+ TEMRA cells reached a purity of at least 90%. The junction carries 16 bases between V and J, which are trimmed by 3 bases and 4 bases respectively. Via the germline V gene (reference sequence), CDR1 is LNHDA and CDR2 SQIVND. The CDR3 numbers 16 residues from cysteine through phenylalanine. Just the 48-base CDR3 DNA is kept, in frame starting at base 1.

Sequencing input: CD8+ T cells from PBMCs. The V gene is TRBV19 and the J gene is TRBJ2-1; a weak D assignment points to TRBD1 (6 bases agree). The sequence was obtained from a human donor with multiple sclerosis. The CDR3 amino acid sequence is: CASSISTGRFYNEQFF. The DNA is TGTGCCAGTAGTATCTCGACAGGACGCTTTTACAATGAGCAGTTCTTC.